Presented here are 4 T cell receptor beta chains from one specimen sequenced in a study of tumor-infiltrating lymphocytes in localized non-small cell lung cancer. The data were produced by immunoSEQ multiplex PCR, yet TCRdb's version contains in-frame clones alone and is incomplete. The sample contains about 9,500 clones, around 72% of which appear only once. The specimen was lung tumor tissue. All receptors derive from a human donor with non-small cell lung cancer.

The V call is TRBV5-8, the J call TRBJ1-5; D is perhaps TRBD1 (5 bases). This CDR3 is built from 14 residues. Deletions cut 4 bases from V and 3 bases from J, with 11 bases between. Germline CDR1 is SGHTS and CDR2 is YDEGEE. CDR3: CASSRDGNNQPQHF. The CDR3 coding sequence is TGTGCCAGCAGCCGGGACGGGAACAATCAGCCCCAGCATTTT.

This clone appeared a few times. The chain combines TRBV19 with TRBJ2-5; D remains unclear. With 1 base removed from V and 7 bases from J, the gap between germline ends came to 10 bases. The germline V gene encodes CDR1 LNHDA and CDR2 SQIVND (reference sequence). This CDR3 is built from 13 residues. CDR3 protein: CASSIVGAGTQYF. DNA of the CDR3: TGTGCCAGTAGTATAGTGGGCGCCGGGACCCAGTACTTC.

About this clone: In this CDR3 the conserved last residue, phenylalanine or tryptophan, is missing, so a read error is likely. The chain has TRBV6-5 and TRBJ2-7; 8 nucleotides align to TRBD2. Germline values: CDR1 MNHEY, CDR2 SVGAGI. V lost 6 bases, J lost 6 bases, and 7 bases stayed unmatched. This CDR3 is built from 13 residues. The CDR3 protein is CASSPGLGREQYL. The CDR3 coding sequence is TGTGCCAGCAGCCCGGGACTAGGTCGCGAGCAGTACCTC.

The CDR3 spells CASSPRLTYNEQFF. CDR3 DNA sequence: TGTGCCAGCAGCCCACGACTAACCTACAATGAGCAGTTCTTC. The chain joins TRBV7-2 to TRBJ2-1; tentatively, D is TRBD2 (5 bases). This CDR3 is built from 14 residues. V lost 5 bases, J lost 2 bases, and 10 bases lay in between. Germline V gene sequence: CDR1 SGHTA, CDR2 FQGNSA.